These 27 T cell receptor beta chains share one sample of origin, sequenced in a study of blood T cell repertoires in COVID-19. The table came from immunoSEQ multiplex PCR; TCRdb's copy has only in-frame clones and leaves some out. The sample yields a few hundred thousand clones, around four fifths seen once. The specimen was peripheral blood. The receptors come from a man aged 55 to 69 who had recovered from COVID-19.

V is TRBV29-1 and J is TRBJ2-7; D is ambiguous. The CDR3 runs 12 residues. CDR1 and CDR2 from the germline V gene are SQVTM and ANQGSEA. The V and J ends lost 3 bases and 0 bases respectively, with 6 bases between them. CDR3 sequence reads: CSVEGSSYEQYF. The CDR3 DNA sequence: TGCAGCGTTGAGGGCAGCTCCTACGAGCAGTACTTC.

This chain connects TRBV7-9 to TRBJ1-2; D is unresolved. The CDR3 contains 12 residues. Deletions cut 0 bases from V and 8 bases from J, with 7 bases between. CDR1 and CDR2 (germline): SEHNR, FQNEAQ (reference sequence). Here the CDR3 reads CASSLAGSGYTF. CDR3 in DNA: TGTGCCAGCAGCTTAGCGGGCAGCGGCTACACCTTC.

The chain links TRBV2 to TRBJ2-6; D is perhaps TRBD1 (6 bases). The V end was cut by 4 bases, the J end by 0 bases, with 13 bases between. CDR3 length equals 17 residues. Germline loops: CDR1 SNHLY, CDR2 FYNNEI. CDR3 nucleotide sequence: TGTGCCAGCAGTGGTACAGGGTTTAGCTCTGGGGCCAACGTCCTGACTTTC. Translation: CASSGTGFSSGANVLTF.

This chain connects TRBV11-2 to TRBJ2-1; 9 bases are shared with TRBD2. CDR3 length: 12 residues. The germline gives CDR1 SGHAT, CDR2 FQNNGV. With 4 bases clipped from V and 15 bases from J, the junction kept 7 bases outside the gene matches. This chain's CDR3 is CASSSGRAGGFF. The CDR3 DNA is TGTGCCAGCAGCTCAGGACGAGCGGGAGGGTTCTTC.

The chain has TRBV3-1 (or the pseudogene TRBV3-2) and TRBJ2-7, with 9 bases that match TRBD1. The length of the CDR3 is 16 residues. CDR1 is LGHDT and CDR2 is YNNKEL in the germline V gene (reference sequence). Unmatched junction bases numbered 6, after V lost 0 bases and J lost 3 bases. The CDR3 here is CASSQEGTGKRYEQYF. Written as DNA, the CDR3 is TGTGCCAGCAGCCAAGAGGGGACAGGGAAACGCTACGAGCAGTACTTC.

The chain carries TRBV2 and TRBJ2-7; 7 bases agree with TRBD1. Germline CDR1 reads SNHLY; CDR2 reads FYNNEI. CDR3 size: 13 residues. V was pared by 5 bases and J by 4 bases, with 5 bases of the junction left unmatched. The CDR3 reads CASSQHRGYEQYF. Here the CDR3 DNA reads TGTGCCAGCAGTCAGCACAGGGGTTACGAGCAGTACTTC.

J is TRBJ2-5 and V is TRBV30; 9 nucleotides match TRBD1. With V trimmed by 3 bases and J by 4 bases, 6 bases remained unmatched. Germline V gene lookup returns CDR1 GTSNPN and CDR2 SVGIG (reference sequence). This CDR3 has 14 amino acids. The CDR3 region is CAWRGPGQGETQYF. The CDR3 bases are TGTGCCTGGAGGGGCCCGGGACAGGGAGAGACCCAGTACTTC. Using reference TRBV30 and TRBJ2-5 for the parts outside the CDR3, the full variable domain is SQTIHQWPATLVQPVGSPLSLECTVEGTSNPNLYWYRQAAGRGLQLLFYSVGIGQISSEVPQNLSASRPQDRQFILSSKKLLLSDSGFYLCAWRGPGQGETQYFGPGTRLLVL.

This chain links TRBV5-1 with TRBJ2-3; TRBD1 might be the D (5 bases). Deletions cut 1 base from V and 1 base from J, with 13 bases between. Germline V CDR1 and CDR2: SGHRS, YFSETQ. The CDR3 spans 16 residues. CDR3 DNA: TGCGCCAGCAGCTTGTCGGCCAGGGTTGGCACAGATACGCAGTATTTT. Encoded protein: CASSLSARVGTDTQYF.

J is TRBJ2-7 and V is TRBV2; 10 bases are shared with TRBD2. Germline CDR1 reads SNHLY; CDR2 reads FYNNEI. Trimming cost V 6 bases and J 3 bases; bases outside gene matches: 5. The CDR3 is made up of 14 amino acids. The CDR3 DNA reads TGTGCCAGCAGCCCACGGACTAGCGGCTACGAGCAGTACTTC. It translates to CASSPRTSGYEQYF.

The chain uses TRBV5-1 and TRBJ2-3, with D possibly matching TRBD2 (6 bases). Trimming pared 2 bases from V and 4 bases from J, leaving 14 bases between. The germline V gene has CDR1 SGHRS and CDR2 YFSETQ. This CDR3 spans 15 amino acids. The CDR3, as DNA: TGCGCCAGCAGCTTAACGGGAGACCCCTCAGATACGCAGTATTTT. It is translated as CASSLTGDPSDTQYF.

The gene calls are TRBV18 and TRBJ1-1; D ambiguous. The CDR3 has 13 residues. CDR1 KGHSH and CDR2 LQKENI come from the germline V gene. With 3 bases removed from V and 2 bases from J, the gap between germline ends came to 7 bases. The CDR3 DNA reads TGTGCCAGCTCACCCGCGGTAAACACTGAAGCTTTCTTT. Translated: CASSPAVNTEAFF.

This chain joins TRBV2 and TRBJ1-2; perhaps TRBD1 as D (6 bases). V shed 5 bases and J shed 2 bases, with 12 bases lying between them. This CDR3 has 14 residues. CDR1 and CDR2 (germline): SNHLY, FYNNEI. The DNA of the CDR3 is TGTGCCAGCAGTTCGGTTACAGGGAACTATGGCTACACCTTC. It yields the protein CASSSVTGNYGYTF.

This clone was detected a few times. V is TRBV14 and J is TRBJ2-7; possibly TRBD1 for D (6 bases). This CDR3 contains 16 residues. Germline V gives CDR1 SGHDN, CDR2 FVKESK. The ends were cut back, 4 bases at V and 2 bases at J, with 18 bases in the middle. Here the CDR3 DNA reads TGTGCCAGCAGCCCAGCAAACAGGGCAAGGACCTACGAGCAGTACTTC. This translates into CASSPANRARTYEQYF.

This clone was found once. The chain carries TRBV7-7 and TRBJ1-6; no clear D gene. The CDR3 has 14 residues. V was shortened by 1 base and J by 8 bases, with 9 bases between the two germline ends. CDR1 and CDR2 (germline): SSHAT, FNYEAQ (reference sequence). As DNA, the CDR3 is TGTGCCAGCAGCTTAGTCGGAGGGCATTCACCCCTCCACTTT. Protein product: CASSLVGGHSPLHF.

CDR3 nucleotides: TGTGCCAGTAGTCAAGAAAGGGGGACCACTGAAGCTTTCTTT. It translates to CASSQERGTTEAFF. The chain uses TRBV19 and TRBJ1-1; TRBD1 is a possible D gene (6 bases). V lost 5 bases to trimming and J lost 4 bases, with 14 bases between them. Germline V gene lookup returns CDR1 LNHDA and CDR2 SQIVND (reference sequence). This CDR3 is built from 14 residues.

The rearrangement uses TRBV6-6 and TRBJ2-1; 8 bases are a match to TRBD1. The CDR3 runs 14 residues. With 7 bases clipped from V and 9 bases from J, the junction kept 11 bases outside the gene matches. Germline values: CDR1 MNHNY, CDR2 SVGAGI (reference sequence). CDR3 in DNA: TGTGCCAGCAACGCCGCTGGGACAGGCAGTGAGCAGTTCTTC. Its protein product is CASNAAGTGSEQFF.

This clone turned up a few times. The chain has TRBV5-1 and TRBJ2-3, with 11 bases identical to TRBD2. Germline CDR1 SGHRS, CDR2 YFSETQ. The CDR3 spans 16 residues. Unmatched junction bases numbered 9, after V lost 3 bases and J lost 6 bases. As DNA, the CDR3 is TGCGCCAGCAGCTCACAGTTTAGCGGGGGGGCGGATACGCAGTATTTT. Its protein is CASSSQFSGGADTQYF.

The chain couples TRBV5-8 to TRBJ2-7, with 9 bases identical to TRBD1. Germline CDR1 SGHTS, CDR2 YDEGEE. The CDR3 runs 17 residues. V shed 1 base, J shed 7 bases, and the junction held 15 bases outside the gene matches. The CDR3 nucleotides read TGTGCCAGCAGCTTGTATTGGGGGGACAGGGTCTTCCGGGAGCAGTACTTC. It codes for CASSLYWGDRVFREQYF.

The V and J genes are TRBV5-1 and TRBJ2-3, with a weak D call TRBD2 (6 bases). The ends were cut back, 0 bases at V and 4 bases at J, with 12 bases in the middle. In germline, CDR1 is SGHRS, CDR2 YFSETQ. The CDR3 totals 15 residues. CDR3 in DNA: TGCGCCAGCAGCTTGGGGATCGGGAGCGCAGATACGCAGTATTTT. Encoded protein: CASSLGIGSADTQYF. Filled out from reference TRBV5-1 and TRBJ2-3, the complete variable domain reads KAGVTQTPRYLIKTRGQQVTLSCSPISGHRSVSWYQQTPGQGLQFLFEYFSETQRNKGNFPGRFSGRQFSNSRSEMNVSTLELGDSALYLCASSLGIGSADTQYFGPGTRLTVL.

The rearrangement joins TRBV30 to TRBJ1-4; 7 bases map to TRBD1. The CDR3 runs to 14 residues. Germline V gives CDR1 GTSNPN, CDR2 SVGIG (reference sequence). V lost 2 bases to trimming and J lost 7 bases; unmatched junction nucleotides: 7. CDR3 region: CAWSQGGFGEKLFF. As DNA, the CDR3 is TGTGCCTGGAGTCAAGGGGGCTTCGGTGAAAAACTGTTTTTT.

The CDR3 coding sequence is TGTGCCAGCAACCGACAGGACTATGGCTACACCTTC. Its translation: CASNRQDYGYTF. The chain couples TRBV6-5 to TRBJ1-2, with D tentatively TRBD1 (6 bases). This CDR3 is built from 12 residues. CDR1 is MNHEY and CDR2 is SVGAGI in the germline V gene. Between the trimmed V and J ends, which lost 7 bases and 3 bases, there was a span of 9 bases.

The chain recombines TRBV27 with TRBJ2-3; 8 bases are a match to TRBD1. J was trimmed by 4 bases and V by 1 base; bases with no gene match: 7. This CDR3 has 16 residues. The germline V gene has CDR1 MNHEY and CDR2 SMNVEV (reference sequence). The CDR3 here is CASSLYGRGQSDTQYF. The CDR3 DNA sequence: TGTGCCAGCAGTTTATACGGCAGGGGGCAGTCAGATACGCAGTATTTT.

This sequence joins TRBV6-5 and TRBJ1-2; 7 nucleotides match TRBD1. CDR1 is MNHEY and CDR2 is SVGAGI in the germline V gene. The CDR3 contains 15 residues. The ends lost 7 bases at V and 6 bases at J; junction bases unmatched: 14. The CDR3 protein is CASTPSGGIFDGYTF. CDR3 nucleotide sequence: TGTGCCAGCACACCGTCAGGGGGGATTTTTGATGGCTACACCTTC.

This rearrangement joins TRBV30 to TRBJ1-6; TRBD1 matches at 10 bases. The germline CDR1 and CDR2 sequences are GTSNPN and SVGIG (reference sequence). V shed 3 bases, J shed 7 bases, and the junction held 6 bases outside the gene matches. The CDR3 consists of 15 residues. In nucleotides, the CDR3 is TGTGCCTGGAGACTCGGGACAGGGGCCAATTCACCCCTCCACTTT. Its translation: CAWRLGTGANSPLHF.

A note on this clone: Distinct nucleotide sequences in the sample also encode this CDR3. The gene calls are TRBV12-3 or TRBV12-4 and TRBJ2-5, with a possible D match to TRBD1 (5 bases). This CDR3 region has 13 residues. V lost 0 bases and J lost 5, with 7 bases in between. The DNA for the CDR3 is TGTGCCAGCAGTTTAGCAGGGGTGGAGACCCAGTACTTC. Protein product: CASSLAGVETQYF.

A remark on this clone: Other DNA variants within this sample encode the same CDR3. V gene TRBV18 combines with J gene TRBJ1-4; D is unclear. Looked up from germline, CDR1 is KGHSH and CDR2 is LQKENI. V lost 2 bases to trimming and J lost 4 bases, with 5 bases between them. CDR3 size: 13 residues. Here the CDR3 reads CASSPGRNEKLFF. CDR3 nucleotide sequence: TGTGCCAGCTCACCAGGGCGTAATGAAAAACTGTTTTTT.

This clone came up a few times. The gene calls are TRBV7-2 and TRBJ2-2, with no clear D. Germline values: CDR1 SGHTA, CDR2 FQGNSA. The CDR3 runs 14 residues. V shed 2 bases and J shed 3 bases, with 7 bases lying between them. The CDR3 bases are TGTGCCAGCAGCTTAAGTCAGTACACCGGGGAGCTGTTTTTT. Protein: CASSLSQYTGELFF. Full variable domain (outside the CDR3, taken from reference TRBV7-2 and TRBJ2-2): GAGVSQSPSNKVTEKGKDVELRCDPISGHTALYWYRQSLGQGLEFLIYFQGNSAPDKSGLPSDRFSAERTGGSVSTLTIQRTQQEDSAVYLCASSLSQYTGELFFGEGSRLTVL.